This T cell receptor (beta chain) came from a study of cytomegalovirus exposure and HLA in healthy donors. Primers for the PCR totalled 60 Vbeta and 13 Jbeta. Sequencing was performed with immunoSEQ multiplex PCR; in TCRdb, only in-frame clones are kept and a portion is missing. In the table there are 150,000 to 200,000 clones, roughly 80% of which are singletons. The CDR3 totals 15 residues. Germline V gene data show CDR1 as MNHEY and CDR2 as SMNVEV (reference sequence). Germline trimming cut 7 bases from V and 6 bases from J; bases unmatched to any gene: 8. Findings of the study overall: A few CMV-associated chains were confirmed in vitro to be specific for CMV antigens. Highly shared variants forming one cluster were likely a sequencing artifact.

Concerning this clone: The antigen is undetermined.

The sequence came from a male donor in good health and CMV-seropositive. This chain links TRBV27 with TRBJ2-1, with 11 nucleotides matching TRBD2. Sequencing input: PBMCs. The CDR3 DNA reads TGTGCCAGCACCGCCGGGACTAGCGGTTCCAATGAGCAGTTCTTC. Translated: CASTAGTSGSNEQFF.